Listed below are T cell receptor beta chains from one sample, sequenced in a study of Graves' ophthalmopathy and Graves' hyperthyroidism. Each CDR3 protein is one row after TCRdb ran MiXCR on the multiplex PCR reads. This sample has over 450,000 distinct CDR3 sequences, with about 15% found just once. The source material was blood. All receptors come from a woman in her 30s with Graves' ophthalmopathy. Both conserved end residues are part of each CDR3. The D gene is left open where the match is weak. Where a row states a size, it is once, few, many or the class of an expanded clone; other rows omit it.

d_gene	v_gene	j_gene	abundance	CDR3aa	CDR3nt
-	TRBV6-1	TRBJ2-5	few	CASSVELAGQETQYF	TGTGCCAGCAGTGTGGAACTAGCAGGTCAAGAGACCCAGTACTTC
-	TRBV12-3/TRBV12-4	TRBJ2-5	many	CASSPLDFRETQYF	TGTGCCAGCAGCCCTCTAGATTTCCGGGAGACCCAGTACTTC
-	TRBV12-3/TRBV12-4	TRBJ2-5	-	CASSPRGVQETQYF	TGTGCCAGCAGCCCCCGGGGAGTTCAAGAGACCCAGTACTTC
-	TRBV3-1	TRBJ2-5	-	CASSQSYDRDGEETQYF	TGTGCCAGCAGCCAAAGTTACGACCGGGACGGTGAAGAGACCCAGTACTTC
-	TRBV24-1	TRBJ2-2	-	CATRNGNTGELFF	TGTGCCACCAGAAACGGGAACACCGGGGAGCTGTTTTTT
-	TRBV28	TRBJ2-7	many	CASSWATAYEQYF	TGTGCCAGCAGTTGGGCGACAGCCTACGAGCAGTACTTC
-	TRBV11-2	TRBJ1-5	few	CASSFGDGNQPQHF	TGTGCCAGCAGCTTTGGGGACGGCAATCAGCCCCAGCATTTT
-	TRBV20-1	TRBJ1-1	few	CSAKSGGGGDTEAFF	TGCAGTGCTAAGAGCGGAGGGGGTGGGGACACTGAAGCTTTCTTT
TRBD1	TRBV19	TRBJ1-2	-	CASSTGQGLDLNYGYTF	TGTGCCAGTAGCACCGGACAGGGTTTGGATTTGAACTATGGCTACACCTTC
-	TRBV15	TRBJ1-5	many	CATSRDKGSNQPQHF	TGTGCCACCAGCAGAGATAAGGGGAGCAATCAGCCCCAGCATTTT
-	TRBV12-3/TRBV12-4	TRBJ1-1	many	CASRTTGQNTEAFF	TGTGCCAGCAGAACTACGGGACAGAACACTGAAGCTTTCTTT
TRBD1	TRBV11-3	TRBJ1-2	many	CASSFHFPGQGIHGYGYTF	TGTGCCAGCAGCTTCCATTTTCCGGGACAGGGCATACACGGCTATGGCTACACCTTC
-	TRBV28	TRBJ1-1	many	CASEGGLGNTEAFF	TGTGCCAGCGAGGGAGGTCTAGGGAACACTGAAGCTTTCTTT
-	TRBV7-2	TRBJ2-2	many	CASSLKRYTGELFF	TGTGCCAGCAGCTTGAAGCGATACACCGGGGAGCTGTTTTTT
TRBD1	TRBV2	TRBJ2-7	few	CASRRQGANEQYF	TGTGCCAGCAGACGACAGGGGGCTAACGAGCAGTACTTC
TRBD2	TRBV2	TRBJ2-5	many	CASSERGSGSIETQYF	TGTGCCAGCAGTGAACGGGGGAGCGGGAGCATCGAGACCCAGTACTTC
-	TRBV6-1	TRBJ2-5	many	CASRSRTAQETQYF	TGTGCCAGCAGGAGCCGGACAGCCCAAGAGACCCAGTACTTC
TRBD2	TRBV3-1	TRBJ2-5	-	CASSPFLAGGPTKTQYF	TGTGCCAGCAGCCCTTTTTTAGCGGGGGGGCCAACAAAGACCCAGTACTTC
TRBD1	TRBV12-3/TRBV12-4	TRBJ2-7	-	CASSSQQGYEQYF	TGTGCCAGCAGCTCCCAACAGGGGTACGAGCAGTACTTC
TRBD1	TRBV12-3/TRBV12-4	TRBJ1-1	many	CASSGQDLNTEAFF	TGTGCCAGCAGTGGACAGGACCTGAACACTGAAGCTTTCTTT
-	TRBV2	TRBJ1-4	few	CASIGIVNEKLFF	TGTGCCAGCATCGGAATAGTAAATGAAAAACTGTTTTTT
TRBD1	TRBV6-5	TRBJ1-2	many	CASSYSAGGGGYTF	TGTGCCAGCAGTTACTCCGCAGGGGGCGGTGGCTACACCTTC
TRBD1	TRBV20-1	TRBJ2-5	many	CSAARDRGEETQYF	TGCAGTGCTGCCCGGGACAGGGGGGAGGAGACCCAGTACTTC
-	TRBV12-3/TRBV12-4	TRBJ2-5	-	CASSKTGMGETQYF	TGTGCCAGCAGCAAAACAGGGATGGGAGAGACCCAGTACTTC
TRBD1	TRBV28	TRBJ2-5	few	CASSHSGTGTRGETQYF	TGTGCCAGCAGCCATTCCGGGACAGGGACTCGGGGGGAGACCCAGTACTTC
-	TRBV12-3/TRBV12-4	TRBJ2-7	-	CASSLSWGINEQYF	TGTGCCAGCAGCCTGAGTTGGGGTATCAACGAGCAGTACTTC
-	TRBV12-3/TRBV12-4	TRBJ1-1	many	CASSLGPRMNTEAFF	TGTGCCAGCAGTTTGGGCCCCCGGATGAACACTGAAGCTTTCTTT
-	TRBV2	TRBJ1-5	many	CASSLTHQPQHF	TGTGCCAGCAGTCTGACGCATCAGCCCCAGCATTTT
-	TRBV7-9	TRBJ2-7	many	CASSLAGGEQYF	TGTGCCAGCAGCTTAGCAGGGGGCGAGCAGTACTTC
TRBD1	TRBV5-1	TRBJ1-3	many	CASSSGQSSGNTIYF	TGCGCCAGCAGTTCGGGACAGAGCTCTGGAAACACCATATATTTT
-	TRBV12-3/TRBV12-4	TRBJ1-5	many	CASSTGLQPQHF	TGTGCCAGCAGCACAGGGTTGCAGCCCCAGCATTTT
TRBD2	TRBV29-1	TRBJ2-7	-	CSVGGGAGEQYF	TGCAGCGTTGGCGGGGGGGCGGGCGAGCAGTACTTC
-	TRBV30	TRBJ2-5	many	CAWIQETQYF	TGTGCCTGGATTCAGGAGACCCAGTACTTC
-	TRBV5-1	TRBJ2-7	many	CASSLGRGVGEQYF	TGCGCCAGCAGCTTGGGCAGGGGGGTAGGCGAGCAGTACTTC
-	TRBV5-1	TRBJ1-2	many	CASSFDTNYGYTF	TGCGCCAGCAGCTTCGACACTAACTATGGCTACACCTTC
-	TRBV11-2	TRBJ1-1	-	CASSLDDVGAWEAFF	TGTGCCAGCAGCTTAGATGATGTAGGGGCTTGGGAAGCTTTCTTT
-	TRBV6-1	TRBJ1-6	many	CASIGGGSYNSPLHF	TGTGCCAGCATCGGGGGCGGGTCCTATAATTCACCCCTCCACTTT
-	TRBV6-5	TRBJ2-7	many	CASSYSTGRAEQYF	TGTGCCAGCAGTTACTCGACTGGTAGGGCCGAGCAGTACTTC
-	TRBV6-1	TRBJ1-5	few	CASHPSTASYSNQPQHF	TGTGCCAGCCATCCGTCCACAGCTTCCTATAGCAATCAGCCCCAGCATTTT
-	TRBV7-2	TRBJ1-2	many	CASSWRRGNYGYTF	TGTGCCAGCAGTTGGAGGAGGGGCAACTATGGCTACACCTTC
-	TRBV7-9	TRBJ2-2	few	CASSLGGPIGELFF	TGTGCCAGCAGCTTAGGGGGTCCGATCGGGGAGCTGTTTTTT
-	TRBV12-3/TRBV12-4	TRBJ1-1	many	CASRATSMNTEAFF	TGTGCCAGCAGGGCCACCTCCATGAACACTGAAGCTTTCTTT
TRBD2	TRBV27	TRBJ2-7	many	CASSLSSGSSYEQYF	TGTGCCAGCAGTTTATCCAGCGGGAGCTCCTACGAGCAGTACTTC
TRBD2	TRBV7-9	TRBJ2-7	many	CASSFGRDYEQYF	TGTGCCAGCAGCTTCGGGAGGGACTACGAGCAGTACTTC